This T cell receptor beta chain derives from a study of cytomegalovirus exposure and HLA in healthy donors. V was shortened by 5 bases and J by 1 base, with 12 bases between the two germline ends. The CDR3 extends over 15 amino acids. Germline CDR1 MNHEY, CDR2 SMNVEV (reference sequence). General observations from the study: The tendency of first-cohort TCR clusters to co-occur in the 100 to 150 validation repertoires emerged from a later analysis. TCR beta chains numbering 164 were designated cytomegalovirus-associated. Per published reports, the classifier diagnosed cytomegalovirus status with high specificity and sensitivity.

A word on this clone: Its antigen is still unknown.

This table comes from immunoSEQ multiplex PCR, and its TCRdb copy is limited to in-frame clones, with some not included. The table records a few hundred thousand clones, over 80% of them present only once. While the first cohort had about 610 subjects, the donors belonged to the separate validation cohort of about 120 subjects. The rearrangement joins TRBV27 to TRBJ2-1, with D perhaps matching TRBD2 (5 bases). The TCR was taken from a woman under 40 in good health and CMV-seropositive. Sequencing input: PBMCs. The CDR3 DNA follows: TGTGCCAGCAGTATGACTCGAGGGTCCTACAATGAGCAGTTCTTC. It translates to CASSMTRGSYNEQFF.